Sequencing of this T cell receptor (beta chain) was carried out in a study of neoadjuvant nivolumab and ipilimumab in lung cancer (dated by TCRdb to the early 2020s). Context from the whole study: Nivolumab was administered intravenously at 3 mg/kg on days 1, 15 and 29, and in the combination arm ipilimumab 1 mg/kg was added on day 1 only. The primary endpoint of the trial was the rate of major pathologic response (MPR) in the intention-to-treat population of each study arm. A total of 40 to 45 patients with operable NSCLC were treated in the trial, with around 23 randomized to nivolumab monotherapy and approximately 21 randomized to nivolumab plus ipilimumab. TCR repertoires were compared between pretherapy (baseline) peripheral blood and tumors resected at surgery after neoadjuvant immune checkpoint blockade. Matched pretherapy and resected tumor pairs were analyzed for seven patients: four treated with nivolumab and three with nivolumab plus ipilimumab. The study at large found these results: TCR richness and clonality were greater in resected tumors than in tumor-adjacent uninvolved lung, and increases were seen in more dual-therapy-treated tumors. There was no significant correlation between TCR clonality and pathologic tumor regression, and just a single major-pathologic-response sample was available for the clonality-regression analysis. TCR sequencing was performed in a small number of samples. From pretherapy to surgery, tumor T-cell richness and clonality went up in three of three dual-therapy tumors, versus only two of four nivolumab-treated tumors. Pretherapy blood TCR richness correlated positively with richness in tumors resected after neoadjuvant therapy (Spearman R ≈ 0.86).

Library preparation used the immunoSEQ multiplex PCR assay. The source study handled its data this way. Repertoires were summarized by richness and clonality, and significantly expanded and contracted clones were identified between pre- and post-therapy samples. Not all clones reach the TCRdb copy of this immuneACCESS table, which keeps in-frame sequences only. Checked studies attribute under half of the gap to unresolved V genes and leave the rest unexplained. V, J and clone size were drawn from that table, and D and trimming were deduced from the DNA. This sample lists 25,000 to 35,000 clones; about 92% were detected once. The leading ten clones occupy approximately 2% of the sample. In the case of this clone: The antigen this receptor binds is unknown. Per-base quality was not reported, and no clone a single base away is much larger than it.

What the time point label conveys for this sample: at surgical resection after neoadjuvant nivolumab +/- ipilimumab. Samples were obtained from the phase 2 randomized NEOSTAR trial, in which neoadjuvant nivolumab or nivolumab plus ipilimumab followed by surgery was tested in operable NSCLC. Trimming takes 8 bases off V and 3 bases off J; junction bases not matched to a gene: 5. From its cysteine to its phenylalanine, the CDR3 spans 13 amino acids. Only CDR3 DNA is held: 39 bases, read in frame from base 1. The germline V gene encodes CDR1 SGHTS and CDR2 YDEGEE. This sequence originates from an adult with non-small cell lung cancer. The chain is assembled from TRBV5-8 and TRBJ2-7; 10 central nucleotides agree with TRBD1. The input for sequencing was peripheral blood, taken after neoadjuvant nivolumab, alone or with ipilimumab, at or shortly before surgery. CDR3 region: CARGTGENYEQYF. The sequence in DNA is TGTGCCAGGGGGACAGGGGAGAACTACGAGCAGTACTTC.